The next 7 T cell receptor beta chains were all read from a single sample in a study of regulatory T cells in long-lasting Graves disease. Libraries of TCR beta came from iRepertoire HTBI primers plus Arm-PCR of CDR3 regions. MiXCR, run by TCRdb on the multiplex PCR reads, gives a single entry per CDR3 protein. The repertoire includes roughly 560,000 distinct CDR3 sequences, about 16% of them detected once, and roughly 25% sits in the top ten. Sample time point: newly diagnosed GD, antithyroid drugs for less than 3 months. There was RNA extracted from PBMCs, and the TCR library was made from it. The data also belong to a second study, concerning T cells in Graves' hyperthyroidism and ophthalmopathy.

The sequencing here drew on peripheral blood mononuclear cells (PBMCs), taken at new diagnosis, from a patient treated with antithyroid drugs. The receptors originated from a woman aged 35-65 years with Graves disease.

This clonotype was observed many times. The chain links TRBV3-1 to TRBJ1-6, with no clear D. CDR1 is LGHDT and CDR2 is YNNKEL in the germline V gene (reference sequence). The CDR3 length is 13 residues. Trimming cost V 1 base and J 8 bases, with 6 bases left between them. The CDR3 region has the DNA TGTGCCAGCAGCCAAGTTGCGGATTCACCCCTCCACTTT. It is translated as CASSQVADSPLHF.

This clonotype was found a few times. The chain uses TRBV6-1 and TRBJ1-2; no firm D call. Germline V gives CDR1 MNHNS, CDR2 SASEGT. The germline V and J ends were trimmed by 4 bases and 8 bases, with 20 bases remaining between them. This CDR3 has 15 residues. The CDR3 reads CASSGSQVGIDGYTF. The CDR3 DNA follows: TGTGCCAGCAGTGGATCGCAGGTCGGGATTGACGGCTACACCTTC.

The chain has TRBV7-9 and TRBJ1-5, with TRBD1 as a possible D gene (5 bases). The CDR3 runs to 13 residues. Germline CDR1 SEHNR, CDR2 FQNEAQ (reference sequence). The V end was cut by 5 bases, the J end by 7 bases, with 12 bases between. CDR3 bases: TGTGCCAGCAGCGGGTCGGGGGGACAGCCCCAGCATTTT. This gives the protein CASSGSGGQPQHF.

Ten or more counts support this clonotype. The V call is TRBV2, the J call TRBJ2-7; possibly TRBD1 or TRBD2 for D (5 bases each). This CDR3 spans 12 amino acids. Germline V gene sequence: CDR1 SNHLY, CDR2 FYNNEI. V lost 6 bases to trimming and J lost 9 bases, with 15 bases between them. The CDR3 is CASSRDGTGQYF. The CDR3 DNA sequence: TGTGCCAGCAGCAGGGACGGAACTGGGCAGTACTTC.

Ten or more counts support this clonotype. The rearrangement uses TRBV11-1 and TRBJ2-3; TRBD2 aligns across 15 bases. V was clipped by 2 bases and J by 0 bases; unmatched bases: 6. CDR1 and CDR2 (germline): SGHAT, FQDESV (reference sequence). The CDR3 covers 19 residues. The CDR3 sequence: CASSLQGLAGGRSTDTQYF. The CDR3 region has the DNA TGTGCCAGCAGCTTACAGGGACTAGCGGGGGGCCGTAGCACAGATACGCAGTATTTT.

This clonotype was seen only a few times. The chain carries TRBV6-1 and TRBJ1-1; D might be TRBD1 (6 bases). Germline assignment: CDR1 MNHNS and CDR2 SASEGT. The length of the CDR3 is 17 residues. V lost 7 bases and J lost 0, with 21 bases in between. CDR3 in amino acids: CASTSFPRRDMNTEAFF. The CDR3 bases are TGTGCCAGCACCTCATTTCCGAGGCGGGACATGAACACTGAAGCTTTCTTT.

The chain is built from TRBV7-9 and TRBJ1-3; D unclear. There are 17 residues in the CDR3. CDR1 is SEHNR, CDR2 FQNEAQ, per germline (reference sequence). Trimming removed 5 bases from V and 0 bases from J, with 17 bases in between. This CDR3 reads CASSPLGTLHSGNTIYF. The CDR3 DNA sequence: TGTGCCAGCAGCCCATTGGGAACCCTACACTCTGGAAACACCATATATTTT.